The TCR beta chain under discussion was sequenced for a study of blood T cell repertoires in COVID-19. On this clone itself: The sample contains more than one DNA sequence encoding this CDR3.

Profiled with immunoSEQ multiplex PCR; TCRdb holds only in-frame clones, not every one. The sample has 130,000 to 150,000 clones; less than 90% are singletons. In germline, CDR1 is MDHEN, CDR2 SYDVKM. The CDR3 runs to 12 residues. V lost 6 bases, J lost 2 bases, and 0 bases stayed unmatched. The chain carries TRBV28 and TRBJ2-5; TRBD2 aligns across 7 bases. The sequenced sample was peripheral blood. The origin of this receptor is a human donor in a cohort sampled during active COVID-19. In nucleotides, the CDR3 is TGTGCCAGCAGGGGGGGGCAAGAGACCCAGTACTTC. Amino acids: CASRGGQETQYF. Full variable domain (outside the CDR3, taken from reference TRBV28 and TRBJ2-5): DVKVTQSSRYLVKRTGEKVFLECVQDMDHENMFWYRQDPGLGLRLIYFSYDVKMKEKGDIPEGYSVSREKKERFSLILESASTNQTSMYLCASRGGQETQYFGPGTRLLVL.